These 20 T cell receptor beta chains came from one sample sequenced in a study of T cell responses to AZD1222 COVID-19 vaccine. This table comes from immunoSEQ multiplex PCR, and its TCRdb copy is limited to in-frame clones, with some not included. This sample yields tens of thousands of clones, of which about four fifths are seen a single time; approximately 5.4% belongs to the top ten. The sequencing here drew on peripheral blood, taken on day 0 of AZD1222 vaccination. These receptors were collected from an adult in good health.

V usage is TRBV28 and J usage is TRBJ1-4, with D hard to call. The length of the CDR3 is 12 residues. Between the trimmed V and J ends, which lost 6 bases and 5 bases, there was a span of 7 bases. Germline V CDR1 and CDR2: MDHEN, SYDVKM. The CDR3: CASSQGNEKLFF. CDR3 coding DNA: TGTGCCAGCAGCCAAGGGAATGAAAAACTGTTTTTT.

This clone was seen a handful of times. The chain employs TRBV7-8 and TRBJ2-7, with D perhaps assigned TRBD1 or TRBD2 (5 bases each). CDR1 SGHVS and CDR2 FQNEAQ come from the germline V gene. This CDR3 has 13 residues. V was clipped by 4 bases and J by 6 bases, with 13 bases between them. The CDR3 is CASSYPTGPEQYF. The DNA of the CDR3 is TGTGCCAGCAGCTACCCGACGGGGCCCGAGCAGTACTTC.

This clone was seen just once. The rearrangement joins TRBV19 to TRBJ1-5; the D gene is possibly TRBD1 (6 bases). CDR3 length: 15 amino acids. V lost 5 bases to trimming and J lost 0 bases, with 11 bases between them. Looked up from germline, CDR1 is LNHDA and CDR2 is SQIVND (reference sequence). DNA for the CDR3: TGTGCCAGTAGTTCGGACAGTCTTAGCAATCAGCCCCAGCATTTT. Its protein product is CASSSDSLSNQPQHF.

This clone was seen just once. The genes are TRBV6-1 and TRBJ1-3; no clear D gene. Trimming took 3 bases from V and 0 from J, leaving 12 bases between them. In germline, CDR1 is MNHNS, CDR2 SASEGT. The CDR3 has 16 residues. The CDR3 DNA reads TGTGCCAGCAGTGAGCTAGGGCTCCTCTCTGGAAACACCATATATTTT. Translation gives CASSELGLLSGNTIYF.

In nucleotides, the CDR3 is TGTGCCATCAGTGAGTTGGGTCCCGGGGCCAACGTCCTGACTTTC. It yields the protein CAISELGPGANVLTF. V and J are TRBV10-3 and TRBJ2-6, with D unclear. The CDR3 sequence is 15 residues long. With 1 base removed from V and 4 bases from J, the gap between germline ends came to 8 bases. Germline values: CDR1 ENHRY, CDR2 SYGVKD.

The DNA of the CDR3 is TGTGCCAGCTCATACGAGACAGGAGTCAACTATGGCTACACCTTC. Translation: CASSYETGVNYGYTF. V is TRBV18 and J is TRBJ1-2; a possible D gene is TRBD1 (6 bases). There are 15 residues in the CDR3. Looked up from germline, CDR1 is KGHSH and CDR2 is LQKENI. The V and J ends lost 5 bases and 2 bases respectively, with 15 bases between them.

The chain recombines TRBV15 with TRBJ1-1; D possibly corresponds to TRBD1 (6 bases). Looked up from germline, CDR1 is LNHNV and CDR2 is YYDKDF (reference sequence). Trimming pared 1 base from V and 6 bases from J, leaving 12 bases between. The CDR3 loop spans 14 amino acids. The CDR3 DNA follows: TGTGCCACCAGCAGAGTTCAGGGGCACGCTGAAGCTTTCTTT. It specifies CATSRVQGHAEAFF.

This chain connects TRBV19 to TRBJ1-2; a possible D gene is TRBD1 (6 bases). Germline V gene lookup returns CDR1 LNHDA and CDR2 SQIVND (reference sequence). The CDR3 totals 13 residues. V was cut by 3 bases and J by 8 bases, with 13 bases left in between. DNA for the CDR3: TGTGCCAGTAGTATTACAGGGATTCAAGGCTACACCTTC. Amino acids: CASSITGIQGYTF.

J is TRBJ1-2 and V is TRBV27; 9 nucleotides match TRBD1. CDR1 is MNHEY and CDR2 is SMNVEV in the germline V gene (reference sequence). The CDR3 length is 15 residues. Trimming cost V 6 bases and J 4 bases; bases outside gene matches: 9. The CDR3 here is CASRSRDRDLYGYTF. The DNA for the CDR3 is TGTGCCAGCAGATCCCGGGACAGGGACCTCTATGGCTACACCTTC.

The chain links TRBV6-5 to TRBJ1-1, with 7 positions matching TRBD1. This CDR3 region has 14 residues. Germline V gene lookup returns CDR1 MNHEY and CDR2 SVGAGI. V lost 7 bases and J lost 3; bases outside the gene matches: 8. The CDR3 here is CASKTTGWDTEAFF. DNA for the CDR3: TGTGCCAGCAAGACGACAGGGTGGGACACTGAAGCTTTCTTT.

The CDR3 DNA reads TGTGCCAGCAGCCACCTTTTGGGACTCCTCAGGGTACCCGGGGAGCTGTTTTTT. Amino acid sequence: CASSHLLGLLRVPGELFF. The chain recombines TRBV3-1 (or the pseudogene TRBV3-2) with TRBJ2-2, with D maybe TRBD2 (6 bases). V shed 3 bases and J shed 6 bases, with 23 bases lying between them. Germline V gives CDR1 LGHDT, CDR2 YNNKEL (reference sequence). This CDR3 has 18 residues.

CDR3 in amino acids: CASSLEGSRSTF. CDR3 nucleotides: TGTGCCAGCAGCTTAGAAGGGAGTAGGTCCACCTTC. The J gene is TRBJ1-2, the V gene TRBV7-8; D call uncertain. V lost 1 base and J 13 bases, leaving 13 bases between the germline ends. Germline V gives CDR1 SGHVS, CDR2 FQNEAQ. This CDR3 has 12 residues. The full variable domain, in which reference TRBV7-8 and TRBJ1-2 provide the parts outside the CDR3, is GAGVSQSPRYKVAKRGQDVALRCDPISGHVSLFWYQQALGQGPEFLTYFQNEAQLDKSGLPSDRFFAERPEGSVSTLKIQRTQQEDSAVYLCASSLEGSRSTFGSGTRLTVV.

The chain joins TRBV5-1 to TRBJ1-4, with no clear D. The CDR3 loop spans 14 amino acids. With 4 bases removed from V and 3 bases from J, the gap between germline ends came to 10 bases. Germline CDR1 SGHRS, CDR2 YFSETQ. As DNA, the CDR3 is TGCGCCAGCAGCCCGGACCCTTCTAATGAAAAACTGTTTTTT. The encoded protein is CASSPDPSNEKLFF.

The chain is built from TRBV7-2 and TRBJ2-7; 9 nucleotides line up with TRBD1. Germline CDR1 and CDR2: SGHTA and FQGNSA. Trimming at V came to 5 bases and at J to 3 bases, leaving 2 bases not matched to a gene. The CDR3 runs 13 residues. The CDR3 sequence is CASSPGQGYEQYF. CDR3 coding DNA: TGTGCCAGCAGCCCGGGACAGGGCTACGAGCAGTACTTC. Drawing the rest from reference TRBV7-2 and TRBJ2-7, the complete variable domain is GAGVSQSPSNKVTEKGKDVELRCDPISGHTALYWYRQSLGQGLEFLIYFQGNSAPDKSGLPSDRFSAERTGGSVSTLTIQRTQQEDSAVYLCASSPGQGYEQYFGPGTRLTVT.

This sequence joins TRBV11-3 and TRBJ2-2; D is tentatively TRBD1 or TRBD2 (5 bases each). The CDR3 contains 15 residues. V was shortened by 5 bases and J by 6 bases, with 16 bases between the two germline ends. The germline V gene encodes CDR1 SGHNT and CDR2 YENEEA. In DNA, the CDR3 is TGTGCCAGCAGCACCGGGACGGCCTTCGCCGGGGAGCTGTTTTTT. Amino acid sequence: CASSTGTAFAGELFF. Supplemented by reference TRBV11-3 and TRBJ2-2, the full variable domain reads EAGVVQSPRYKIIEKKQPVAFWCNPISGHNTLYWYLQNLGQGPELLIRYENEEAVDDSQLPKDRFSAERLKGVDSTLKIQPAELGDSAVYLCASSTGTAFAGELFFGEGSRLTVL.

The chain links TRBV21-1 to TRBJ1-6; the D call in the table, TRBD1, was not verified against the DNA. TRBV21-1 is a documented pseudogene. The CDR3 spans 18 residues. The chain's CDR3 is CASSTPFTGLRYNSPLHF. As DNA, the CDR3 is TGTGCCAGCAGCACCCCCTTCACAGGGTTGAGGTATAATTCACCCCTCCACTTT.

The J gene is TRBJ2-7, the V gene TRBV27; 7 bases agree with TRBD2. V lost 4 bases to trimming and J lost 1 base; unmatched junction nucleotides: 4. The germline gives CDR1 MNHEY, CDR2 SMNVEV (reference sequence). The CDR3 sequence is 14 residues long. The DNA for the CDR3 is TGTGCCAGCAGTTCCGGACTAGGATCCTACGAGCAGTACTTC. Encoded protein: CASSSGLGSYEQYF.

The J gene is TRBJ1-5, the V gene TRBV19; 7 nucleotides agree with TRBD1. In germline, CDR1 is LNHDA, CDR2 SQIVND (reference sequence). The CDR3 runs to 19 residues. V lost 6 bases and J lost 0; bases outside the gene matches: 17. This CDR3 is CASRFGGAGGANSNQPQHF. In DNA form, the CDR3 reads TGTGCCAGTAGATTCGGCGGAGCAGGGGGAGCGAATAGCAATCAGCCCCAGCATTTT.

The rearrangement uses TRBV19 and TRBJ1-4; D uncertain. Germline V gives CDR1 LNHDA, CDR2 SQIVND (reference sequence). There are 15 residues in the CDR3. With 5 bases removed from V and 8 bases from J, the gap between germline ends came to 18 bases. The CDR3 nucleotides read TGTGCCAGTAGTCATGGTTGGGCGAGCGGGGAAAAACTGTTTTTT. Translation: CASSHGWASGEKLFF.

This chain connects TRBV6-2 or TRBV6-3 to TRBJ2-3; 14 bases match TRBD2. Trimming at V came to 5 bases and at J to 0 bases, leaving 7 bases not matched to a gene. This CDR3 comprises 18 residues. CDR1 MNHEY and CDR2 SVGEGT come from the germline V gene. As DNA, the CDR3 is TGTGCCAGCAGTGACGGACTAGCGGGGGGACCTAGCACAGATACGCAGTATTTT. This gives the protein CASSDGLAGGPSTDTQYF.